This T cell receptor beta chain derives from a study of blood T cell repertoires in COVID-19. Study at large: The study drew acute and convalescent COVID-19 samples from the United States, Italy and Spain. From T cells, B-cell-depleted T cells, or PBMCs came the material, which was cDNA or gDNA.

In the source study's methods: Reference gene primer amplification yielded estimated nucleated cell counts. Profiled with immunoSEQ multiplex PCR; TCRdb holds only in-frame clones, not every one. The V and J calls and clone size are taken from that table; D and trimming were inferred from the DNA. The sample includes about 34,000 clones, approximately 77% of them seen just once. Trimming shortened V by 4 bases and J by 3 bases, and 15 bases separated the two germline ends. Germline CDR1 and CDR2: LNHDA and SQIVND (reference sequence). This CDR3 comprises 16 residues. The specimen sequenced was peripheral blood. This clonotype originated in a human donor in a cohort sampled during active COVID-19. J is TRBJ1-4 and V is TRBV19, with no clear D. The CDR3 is CASSTRRPRANEKLFF. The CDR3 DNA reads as TGTGCCAGTAGTACTCGGCGTCCACGGGCTAATGAAAAACTGTTTTTT.